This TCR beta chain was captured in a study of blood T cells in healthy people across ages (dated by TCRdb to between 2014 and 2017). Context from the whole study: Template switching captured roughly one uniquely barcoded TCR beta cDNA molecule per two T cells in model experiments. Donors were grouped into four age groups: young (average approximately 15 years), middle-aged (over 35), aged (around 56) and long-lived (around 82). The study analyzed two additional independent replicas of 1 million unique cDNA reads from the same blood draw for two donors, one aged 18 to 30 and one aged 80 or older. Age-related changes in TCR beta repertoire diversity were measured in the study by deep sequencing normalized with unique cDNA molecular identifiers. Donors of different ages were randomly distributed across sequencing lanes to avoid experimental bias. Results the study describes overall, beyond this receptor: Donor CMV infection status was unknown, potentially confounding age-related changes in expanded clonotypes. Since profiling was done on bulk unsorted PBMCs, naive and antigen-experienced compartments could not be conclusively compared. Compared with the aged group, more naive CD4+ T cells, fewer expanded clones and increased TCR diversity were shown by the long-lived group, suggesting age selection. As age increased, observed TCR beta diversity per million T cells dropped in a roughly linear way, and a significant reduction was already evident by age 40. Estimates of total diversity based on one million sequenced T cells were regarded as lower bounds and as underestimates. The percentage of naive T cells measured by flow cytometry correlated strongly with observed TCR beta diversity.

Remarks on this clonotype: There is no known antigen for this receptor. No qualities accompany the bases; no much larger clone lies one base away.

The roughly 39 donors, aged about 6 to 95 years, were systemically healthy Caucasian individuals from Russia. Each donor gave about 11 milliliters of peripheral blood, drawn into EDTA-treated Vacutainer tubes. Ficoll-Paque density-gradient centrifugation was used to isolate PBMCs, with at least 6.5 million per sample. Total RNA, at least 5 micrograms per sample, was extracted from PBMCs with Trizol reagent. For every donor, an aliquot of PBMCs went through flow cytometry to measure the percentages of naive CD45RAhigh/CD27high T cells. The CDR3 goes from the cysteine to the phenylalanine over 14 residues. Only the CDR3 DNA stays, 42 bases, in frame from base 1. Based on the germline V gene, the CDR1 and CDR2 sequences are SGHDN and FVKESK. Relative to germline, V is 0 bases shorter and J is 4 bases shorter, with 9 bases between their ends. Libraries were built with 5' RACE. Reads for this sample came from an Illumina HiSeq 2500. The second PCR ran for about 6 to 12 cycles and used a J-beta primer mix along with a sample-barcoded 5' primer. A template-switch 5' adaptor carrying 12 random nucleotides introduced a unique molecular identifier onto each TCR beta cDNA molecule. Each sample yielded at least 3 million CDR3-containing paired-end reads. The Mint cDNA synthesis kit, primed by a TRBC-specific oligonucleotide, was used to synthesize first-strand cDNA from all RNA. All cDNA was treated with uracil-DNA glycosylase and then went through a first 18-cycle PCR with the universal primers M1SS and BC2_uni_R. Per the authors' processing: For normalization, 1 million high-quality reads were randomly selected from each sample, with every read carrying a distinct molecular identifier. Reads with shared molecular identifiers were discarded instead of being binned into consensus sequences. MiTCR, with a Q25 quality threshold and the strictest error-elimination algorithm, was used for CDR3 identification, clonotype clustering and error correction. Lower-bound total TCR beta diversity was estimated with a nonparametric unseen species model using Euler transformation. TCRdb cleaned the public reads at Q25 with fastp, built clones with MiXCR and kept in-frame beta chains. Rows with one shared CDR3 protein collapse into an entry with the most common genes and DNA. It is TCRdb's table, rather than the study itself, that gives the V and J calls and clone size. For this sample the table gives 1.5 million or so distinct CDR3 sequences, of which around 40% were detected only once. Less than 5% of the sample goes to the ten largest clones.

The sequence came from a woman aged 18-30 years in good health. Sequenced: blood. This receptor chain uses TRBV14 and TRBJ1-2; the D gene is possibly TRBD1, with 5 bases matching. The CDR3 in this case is CASSQDGGIYGYTF. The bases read TGTGCCAGCAGCCAAGATGGGGGGATCTATGGCTACACCTTC.